Following are 25 T cell receptor beta chains from one sample sequenced in a study of cytomegalovirus exposure and HLA in healthy donors. This PCR relied on a set of 60 Vbeta primers and 13 Jbeta primers. The repertoire was sequenced with immunoSEQ multiplex PCR; TCRdb's copy has only in-frame clones and lacks some. This sample carries about 160,000 clones, roughly 85% of them seen once, and the ten largest clones take roughly 1.3%. The specimen sequenced was PBMCs. These TCRs come from a woman in her 50s in good health and CMV-seronegative.

V usage is TRBV20-1 and J usage is TRBJ1-2, with D maybe TRBD1 (5 bases). Trimming pared 6 bases from V and 8 bases from J, leaving 13 bases between. CDR3 length: 11 residues. Germline V gene lookup returns CDR1 DFQATT and CDR2 SNEGSKA (reference sequence). The CDR3 reads CSAPFRAGYTF. Here the CDR3 DNA reads TGCAGTGCCCCGTTCAGGGCGGGCTACACCTTC.

This clone has a single count. The V and J genes are TRBV5-1 and TRBJ2-3; D may be TRBD1 (5 bases). Germline CDR1 and CDR2: SGHRS and YFSETQ. The CDR3 totals 14 residues. V was trimmed by 4 bases and J by 4 bases, leaving 13 bases between them. CDR3 sequence (DNA): TGCGCCAGCAGCCCGGACACCGCGGCAGATACGCAGTATTTT. It translates to CASSPDTAADTQYF.

V usage is TRBV5-1 and J usage is TRBJ1-5; D perhaps matches TRBD1 (6 bases). The CDR3 has 15 residues. Deletions cut 4 bases from V and 3 bases from J, with 14 bases between. Germline V gene sequence: CDR1 SGHRS, CDR2 YFSETQ. The CDR3 spells CASSPGPGANQPQHF. The CDR3, as DNA: TGCGCCAGCAGCCCGGGCCCAGGGGCCAATCAGCCCCAGCATTTT.

The rearrangement uses TRBV19 and TRBJ2-3; 8 bases align to TRBD2. The CDR3 is 14 residues long. The germline CDR1 and CDR2 sequences are LNHDA and SQIVND (reference sequence). After removal of 9 bases from V and 8 bases from J, the junction contained 13 bases not matched to a gene. In DNA, the CDR3 is TGTGCCAGCCGAGGTGCGGGAGGAGGCGGTACGCAGTATTTT. It encodes CASRGAGGGGTQYF.

The chain links TRBV19 to TRBJ1-1, with a tentative D call TRBD1 (5 bases). Germline loops: CDR1 LNHDA, CDR2 SQIVND (reference sequence). The CDR3 extends over 15 amino acids. The V end was cut by 7 bases, the J end by 0 bases, with 15 bases between. The CDR3 region is CASIWGASVNTEAFF. CDR3 nucleotide sequence: TGTGCCAGTATTTGGGGCGCGTCGGTGAACACTGAAGCTTTCTTT.

The chain joins TRBV18 to TRBJ2-5; the match to TRBD2 covers 9 bases. V lost 3 bases, J lost 5 bases, and 7 bases stayed unmatched. This CDR3 is 15 amino acids long. Germline loops: CDR1 KGHSH, CDR2 LQKENI. The CDR3 loop reads CASSPGSGSFETQYF. CDR3 sequence (DNA): TGTGCCAGCTCACCGGGTAGCGGGAGTTTTGAGACCCAGTACTTC.

V usage is TRBV27 and J usage is TRBJ1-6, with D possibly TRBD1 on 6 matching bases. CDR3 size: 14 residues. V was shortened by 5 bases and J by 7 bases, with 12 bases between the two germline ends. The germline gives CDR1 MNHEY, CDR2 SMNVEV (reference sequence). CDR3 amino acids: CASSTRQVNSPLHF. The CDR3 DNA reads as TGTGCCAGCAGTACCCGACAGGTGAATTCACCCCTCCACTTT.

In this sample, this clone turned up once. The J gene is TRBJ2-1, the V gene TRBV28; 8 bases line up with TRBD2. The CDR3 extends over 15 amino acids. Trimming removed 0 bases from V and 4 bases from J; junction bases left unmatched: 2. Germline CDR1 is MDHEN and CDR2 is SYDVKM. The CDR3 reads CASSLWREAYNEQFF. The CDR3 bases are TGTGCCAGCAGTTTATGGCGGGAGGCTTACAATGAGCAGTTCTTC.

This chain joins TRBV9 and TRBJ2-4, with D unresolved. CDR3 length: 13 residues. V was shortened by 4 bases and J by 8 bases, with 13 bases between the two germline ends. Germline lookup yields CDR1 SGDLS and CDR2 YYNGEE. The CDR3 region is CASSPPRSDIQYF. In DNA, the CDR3 is TGTGCCAGCAGCCCTCCGAGGAGTGACATTCAGTACTTC.

This clone was seen only once. This chain uses TRBV25-1 with TRBJ1-2; TRBD1 matches at 8 bases. In germline, CDR1 is MGHDK, CDR2 SYGVNS. This CDR3 has 15 residues. Unmatched junction bases numbered 6, after V lost 3 bases and J lost 3 bases. The CDR3 DNA reads as TGTGCCAGCAGTGAGTGGACAGGGCAAGACTATGGCTACACCTTC. It yields the protein CASSEWTGQDYGYTF.

The chain links TRBV7-2 to TRBJ2-6, with D possibly matching TRBD1 (6 bases). The germline V and J ends were trimmed by 8 bases and 9 bases, with 26 bases remaining between them. This CDR3 comprises 17 residues. Per germline, CDR1 SGHTA and CDR2 FQGNSA. The CDR3 coding sequence is TGTGCCAGCTGGGGCCCCAGGGGCGGGCCCGGAGGCAACGTCCTGACTTTC. Its protein is CASWGPRGGPGGNVLTF.

About this clone itself: The sample contains more than one DNA sequence encoding this CDR3. The chain combines TRBV5-1 with TRBJ2-7, with 7 bases fitting TRBD2. From germline, CDR1 is SGHRS and CDR2 YFSETQ. The junction had 15 bases not matched to a gene; V was cut back by 4 bases and J by 2 bases. The CDR3 has 17 residues. The CDR3 DNA reads TGCGCCAGCAGCCTGGCCTGGGGGGGAGCCCATGCCTACGAGCAGTACTTC. Its protein product is CASSLAWGGAHAYEQYF.

The rearrangement joins TRBV19 to TRBJ2-1, with 7 bases lining up with TRBD1. This CDR3 has 14 amino acids. Trimming at V came to 6 bases and at J to 2 bases, leaving 4 bases not matched to a gene. CDR1 LNHDA and CDR2 SQIVND come from the germline V gene (reference sequence). This CDR3 is CASSIDRAYNEQFF. In nucleotides, the CDR3 is TGTGCCAGTAGCATCGACAGGGCCTACAATGAGCAGTTCTTC.

V is TRBV10-3 and J is TRBJ1-6, with D maybe TRBD1 (6 bases). V was cut by 7 bases and J by 5 bases, with 12 bases left in between. The CDR3 consists of 14 residues. Germline values: CDR1 ENHRY, CDR2 SYGVKD. The CDR3 nucleotides are TGTGCCATCAAAGGGGAGGGGGATAATTCACCCCTCCACTTT. Protein sequence: CAIKGEGDNSPLHF.

This clone was seen just once. V usage is TRBV4-3 and J usage is TRBJ1-1; D gene uncertain. The V gene lost 4 bases and the J gene lost 1 base, with 19 bases spanning the gap. The CDR3 contains 17 residues. Germline V lookup: CDR1 LGHNA, CDR2 YSLEER. The CDR3 nucleotides are TGCGCCAGCAGCCTAAGCGCGGCAGCGACTCCGAACACTGAAGCTTTCTTT. It is translated as CASSLSAAATPNTEAFF.

The rearrangement uses TRBV6-6 and TRBJ1-6; D might be TRBD1 (6 bases). This CDR3 is 15 amino acids long. The V gene lost 4 bases and the J gene lost 8 bases, with 15 bases spanning the gap. Per the germline V gene, CDR1 is MNHNY and CDR2 is SVGAGI (reference sequence). CDR3 residues: CASSSLGDTDSPLHF. CDR3 coding DNA: TGTGCCAGCAGTTCCCTAGGGGACACGGATTCACCCCTCCACTTT.

The chain joins TRBV5-6 to TRBJ1-5; D is perhaps TRBD1 (5 bases). V was shortened by 4 bases and J by 5 bases, with 13 bases between the two germline ends. CDR1 is SGHDT, CDR2 YYEEEE, per germline. The CDR3 consists of 14 residues. The CDR3 nucleotides are TGTGCCAGCAGCACCAGGGAAACCGATCAGCCCCAGCATTTT. It specifies CASSTRETDQPQHF.

The CDR3 protein is CASSLSWAAVNTGELFF. CDR3 in DNA: TGCGCCAGCAGCCTATCATGGGCAGCCGTAAATACCGGGGAGCTGTTTTTT. This rearrangement joins TRBV5-1 to TRBJ2-2; unclear D gene. V was clipped by 4 bases and J by 5 bases, with 21 bases between them. CDR3 length: 17 amino acids. The germline V gene has CDR1 SGHRS and CDR2 YFSETQ.

The rearrangement uses TRBV28 and TRBJ2-5, with D possibly TRBD1 on 5 matching bases. This CDR3 region has 14 residues. Trimming cost V 6 bases and J 1 base, with 12 bases left between them. From germline, CDR1 is MDHEN and CDR2 SYDVKM. DNA of the CDR3: TGTGCCAGCAGCAATCAGGGATTCCAAGAGACCCAGTACTTC. Protein: CASSNQGFQETQYF.

The chain is built from TRBV7-9 and TRBJ1-1; 7 positions agree with TRBD1. Germline V gene data show CDR1 as SEHNR and CDR2 as FQNEAQ (reference sequence). The CDR3 extends over 14 amino acids. Trimming took 5 bases from V and 1 from J; bases not matched to a gene: 4. The chain's CDR3 is CASSEGGQNTEAFF. In DNA form, the CDR3 reads TGTGCCAGCAGCGAAGGGGGCCAGAACACTGAAGCTTTCTTT. Together with reference TRBV7-9 and TRBJ1-1, the CDR3 gives the full variable domain: DTGVSQNPRHKITKRGQNVTFRCDPISEHNRLYWYRQTLGQGPEFLTYFQNEAQLEKSRLLSDRFSAERPKGSFSTLEIQRTEQGDSAMYLCASSEGGQNTEAFFGQGTRLTVV.

V and J are TRBV2 and TRBJ2-5; the D is unclear. The CDR3 sequence is 15 residues long. Trimming left V 4 bases short and J 1 base short, with 13 bases between. Germline CDR1 reads SNHLY; CDR2 reads FYNNEI. CDR3 nucleotide sequence: TGTGCCAGCAGTGTAGGAGACTCACCCCAAGAGACCCAGTACTTC. The encoded protein is CASSVGDSPQETQYF.

This sequence joins TRBV12-5 and TRBJ2-7; tentatively, D is TRBD1 (6 bases). V lost 0 bases and J 2 bases, leaving 11 bases between the germline ends. Germline V lookup: CDR1 LGHNT, CDR2 FRNRAP. This CDR3 region has 15 residues. The CDR3 spells CASGLVLDSTYEQYF. In nucleotides, the CDR3 is TGTGCTAGTGGTTTGGTACTGGACAGCACCTACGAGCAGTACTTC.

The chain uses TRBV4-1 and TRBJ2-2; TRBD2 matches at 8 bases. From germline, CDR1 is MGHRA and CDR2 YSYEKL. CDR3 length equals 19 residues. Losses at the gene ends were 2 bases for V and 5 bases for J; bases not matched to a gene: 16. This CDR3 reads CASSQYRAQSGRSTGELFF. CDR3 coding DNA: TGCGCCAGCAGCCAATATCGGGCCCAGAGCGGGAGAAGTACCGGGGAGCTGTTTTTT.

This rearrangement joins TRBV18 to TRBJ2-7, with 9 bases identical to TRBD1. CDR1 KGHSH and CDR2 LQKENI come from the germline V gene. V gave up 3 bases and J gave up 2 bases; unmatched junction bases: 5. This CDR3 has 15 residues. CDR3 DNA: TGTGCCAGCTCACCCGGGACAGGGAAAACCTACGAGCAGTACTTC. This gives the protein CASSPGTGKTYEQYF.

Turning to this clone: Other DNA sequences from this sample encode an identical CDR3 as well. This chain links TRBV2 with TRBJ1-1; D not certain. The CDR3 totals 14 residues. Germline V gene sequence: CDR1 SNHLY, CDR2 FYNNEI. The V gene lost 3 bases and the J gene lost 3 bases, with 11 bases spanning the gap. As DNA, the CDR3 is TGTGCCAGCAGTGATCTAGTGAAGCACACTGAAGCTTTCTTT. It translates to CASSDLVKHTEAFF.